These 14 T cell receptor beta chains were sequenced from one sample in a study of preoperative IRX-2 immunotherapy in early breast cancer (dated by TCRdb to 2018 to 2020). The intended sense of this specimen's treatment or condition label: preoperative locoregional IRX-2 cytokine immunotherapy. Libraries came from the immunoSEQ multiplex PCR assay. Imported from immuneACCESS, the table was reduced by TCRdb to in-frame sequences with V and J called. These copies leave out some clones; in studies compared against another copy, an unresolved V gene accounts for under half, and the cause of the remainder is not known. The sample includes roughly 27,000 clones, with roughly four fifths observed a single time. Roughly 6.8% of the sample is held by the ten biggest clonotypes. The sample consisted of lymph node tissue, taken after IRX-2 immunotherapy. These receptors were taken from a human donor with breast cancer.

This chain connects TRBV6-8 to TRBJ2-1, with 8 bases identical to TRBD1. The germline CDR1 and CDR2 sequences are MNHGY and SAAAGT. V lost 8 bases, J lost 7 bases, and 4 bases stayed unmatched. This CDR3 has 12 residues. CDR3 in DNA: TGTGCCAGCTTACAGGGGGTGAATGAGCAGTTCTTC. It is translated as CASLQGVNEQFF.

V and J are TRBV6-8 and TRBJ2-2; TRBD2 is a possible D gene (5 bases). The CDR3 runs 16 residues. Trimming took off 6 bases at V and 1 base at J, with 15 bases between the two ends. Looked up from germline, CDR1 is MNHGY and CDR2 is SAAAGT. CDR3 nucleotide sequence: TGTGCCAGCAGGCCCCTGAGGGTCGGGAACACCGGGGAGCTGTTTTTT. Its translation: CASRPLRVGNTGELFF.

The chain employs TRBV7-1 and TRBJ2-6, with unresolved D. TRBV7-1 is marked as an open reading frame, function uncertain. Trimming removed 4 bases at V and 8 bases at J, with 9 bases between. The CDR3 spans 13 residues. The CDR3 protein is CASSLAMTNVLTF. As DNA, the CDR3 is TGTGCCAGCAGCTTAGCAATGACCAACGTCCTGACTTTC.

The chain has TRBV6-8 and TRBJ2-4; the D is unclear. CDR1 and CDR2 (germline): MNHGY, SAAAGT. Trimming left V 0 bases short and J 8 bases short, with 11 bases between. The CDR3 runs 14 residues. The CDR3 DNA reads TGTGCCAGCAGTTACTCGGCCGGATTAGACATTCAGTACTTC. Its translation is CASSYSAGLDIQYF.

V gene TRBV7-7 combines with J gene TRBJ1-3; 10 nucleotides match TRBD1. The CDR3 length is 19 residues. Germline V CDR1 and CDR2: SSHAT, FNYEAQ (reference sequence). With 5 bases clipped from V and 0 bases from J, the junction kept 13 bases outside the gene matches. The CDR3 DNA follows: TGTGCCAGCAGCCCCCGGGACAGGGGCTCCTTAAGCTCTGGAAACACCATATATTTT. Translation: CASSPRDRGSLSSGNTIYF. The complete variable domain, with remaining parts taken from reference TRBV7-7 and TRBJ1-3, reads GAGVSQSPRYKVTKRGQDVTLRCDPISSHATLYWYQQALGQGPEFLTYFNYEAQPDKSGLPSDRFSAERPEGSISTLTIQRTEQRDSAMYRCASSPRDRGSLSSGNTIYFGEGSWLTVV.

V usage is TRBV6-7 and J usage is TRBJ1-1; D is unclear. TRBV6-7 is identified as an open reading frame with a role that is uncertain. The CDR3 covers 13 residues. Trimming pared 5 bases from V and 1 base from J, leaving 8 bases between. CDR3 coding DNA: TGTGCCAGCAGTGAATCCAGGAACACTGAAGCTTTCTTT. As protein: CASSESRNTEAFF.

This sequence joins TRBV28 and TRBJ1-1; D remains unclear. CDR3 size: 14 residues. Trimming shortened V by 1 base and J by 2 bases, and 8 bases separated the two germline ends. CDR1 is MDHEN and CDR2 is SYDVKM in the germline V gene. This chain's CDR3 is CASSLLPGNTEAFF. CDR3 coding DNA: TGTGCCAGCAGTTTATTGCCAGGCAACACTGAAGCTTTCTTT. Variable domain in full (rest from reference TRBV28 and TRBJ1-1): DVKVTQSSRYLVKRTGEKVFLECVQDMDHENMFWYRQDPGLGLRLIYFSYDVKMKEKGDIPEGYSVSREKKERFSLILESASTNQTSMYLCASSLLPGNTEAFFGQGTRLTVV.

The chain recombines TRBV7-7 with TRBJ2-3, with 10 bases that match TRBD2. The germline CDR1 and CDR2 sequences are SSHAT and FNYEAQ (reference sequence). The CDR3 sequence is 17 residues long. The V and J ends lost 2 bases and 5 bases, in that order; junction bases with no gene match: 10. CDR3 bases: TGTGCCAGCAGCTTATACCCCGGGGTAGCGGGAGGAGATACGCAGTATTTT. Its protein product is CASSLYPGVAGGDTQYF.

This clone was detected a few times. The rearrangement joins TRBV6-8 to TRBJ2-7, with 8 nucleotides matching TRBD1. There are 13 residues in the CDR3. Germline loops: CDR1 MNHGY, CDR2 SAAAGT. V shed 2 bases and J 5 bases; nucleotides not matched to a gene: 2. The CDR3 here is CASSYTGGNEQYF. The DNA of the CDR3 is TGTGCCAGCAGTTACACAGGGGGAAACGAGCAGTACTTC.

The CDR3: CASRSGQGDSNQPQHF. CDR3 in DNA: TGTGCCAGCAGGTCCGGACAGGGCGATAGCAATCAGCCCCAGCATTTT. This chain links TRBV28 with TRBJ1-5; TRBD1 matches 8 bases. Trimming took 6 bases from V and 0 from J; bases not matched to a gene: 7. The CDR3 sequence is 16 residues long. Germline loops: CDR1 MDHEN, CDR2 SYDVKM.

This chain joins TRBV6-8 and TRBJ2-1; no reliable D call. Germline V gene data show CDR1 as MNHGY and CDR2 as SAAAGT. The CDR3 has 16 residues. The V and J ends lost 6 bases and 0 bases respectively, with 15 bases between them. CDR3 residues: CASSSLTGYSYNEQFF. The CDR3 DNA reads TGTGCCAGCAGCTCCCTAACGGGCTACTCCTACAATGAGCAGTTCTTC.

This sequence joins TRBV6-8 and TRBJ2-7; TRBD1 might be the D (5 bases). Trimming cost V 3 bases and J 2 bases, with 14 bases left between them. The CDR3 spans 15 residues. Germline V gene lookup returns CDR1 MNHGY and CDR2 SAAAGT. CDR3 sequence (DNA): TGTGCCAGCAGTTATAGGACAATCTTCCCCTACGAGCAGTACTTC. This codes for CASSYRTIFPYEQYF.

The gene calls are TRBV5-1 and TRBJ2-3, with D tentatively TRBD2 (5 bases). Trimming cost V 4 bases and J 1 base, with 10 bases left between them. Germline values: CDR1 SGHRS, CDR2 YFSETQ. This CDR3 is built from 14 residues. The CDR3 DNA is TGCGCCAGCAGCCCCGGGATTCGCACAGATACGCAGTATTTT. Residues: CASSPGIRTDTQYF.

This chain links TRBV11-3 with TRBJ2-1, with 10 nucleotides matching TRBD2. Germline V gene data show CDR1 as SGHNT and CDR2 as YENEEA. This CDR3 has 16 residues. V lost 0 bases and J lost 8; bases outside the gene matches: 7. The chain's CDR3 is CASSLDGASGSDEQFF. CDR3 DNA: TGTGCCAGCAGCTTAGATGGGGCTAGCGGGAGTGATGAGCAGTTCTTC.